This T cell receptor beta chain was identified in a study of control samples from healthy donors and cancer patients. The protocol was immunoSEQ multiplex PCR, while the TCRdb copy is restricted to in-frame clones and leaves out a portion. The table has 160,000 or so clones, roughly 94% seen once. Input material: blood. The source of this sequence is a woman aged 40 to 50 in good health.

DNA for the CDR3: TGTGCCAGCAGTCCTTCTAGCGGGGGGGCCTCAGATACGCAGTATTTT. Translating gives CASSPSSGGASDTQYF. The chain couples TRBV25-1 to TRBJ2-3; 12 nucleotides line up with TRBD2. In germline, CDR1 is MGHDK, CDR2 SYGVNS. CDR3 length: 16 residues. The junction had 7 bases not matched to a gene; V was cut back by 5 bases and J by 4 bases.